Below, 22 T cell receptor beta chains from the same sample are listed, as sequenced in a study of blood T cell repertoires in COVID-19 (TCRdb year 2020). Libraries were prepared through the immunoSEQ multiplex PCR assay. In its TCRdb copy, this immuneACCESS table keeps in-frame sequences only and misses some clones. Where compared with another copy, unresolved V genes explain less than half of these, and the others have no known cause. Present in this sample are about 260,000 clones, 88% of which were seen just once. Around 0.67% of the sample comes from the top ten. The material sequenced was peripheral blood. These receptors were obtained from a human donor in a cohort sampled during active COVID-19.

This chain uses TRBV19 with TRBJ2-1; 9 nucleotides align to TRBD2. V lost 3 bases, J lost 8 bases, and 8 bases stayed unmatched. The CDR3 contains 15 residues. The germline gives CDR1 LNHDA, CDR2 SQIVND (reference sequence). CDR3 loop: CASSIGGGRAHEQFF. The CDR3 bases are TGTGCCAGTAGTATTGGTGGCGGGAGGGCCCATGAGCAGTTCTTC.

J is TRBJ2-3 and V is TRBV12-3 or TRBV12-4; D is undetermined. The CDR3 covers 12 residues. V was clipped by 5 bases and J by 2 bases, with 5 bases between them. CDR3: CASSPNTDTQYF. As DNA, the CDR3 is TGTGCCAGCAGTCCCAACACAGATACGCAGTATTTT.

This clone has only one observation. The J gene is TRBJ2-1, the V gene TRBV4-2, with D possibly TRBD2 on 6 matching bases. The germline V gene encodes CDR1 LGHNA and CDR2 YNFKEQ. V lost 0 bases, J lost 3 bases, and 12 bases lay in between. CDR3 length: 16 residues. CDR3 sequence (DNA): TGTGCCAGCAGCCAAGATGCCGGGAGCTTCTACAATGAGCAGTTCTTC. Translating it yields CASSQDAGSFYNEQFF.

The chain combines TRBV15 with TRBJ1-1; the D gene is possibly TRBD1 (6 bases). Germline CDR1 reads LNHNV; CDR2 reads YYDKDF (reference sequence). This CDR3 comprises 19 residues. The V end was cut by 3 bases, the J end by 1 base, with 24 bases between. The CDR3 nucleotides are TGTGCCACCAGCAGTTCCCCTAGGACAGAGGGTGCCCCGAACACTGAAGCTTTCTTT. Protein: CATSSSPRTEGAPNTEAFF. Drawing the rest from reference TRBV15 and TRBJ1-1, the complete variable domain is DAMVIQNPRYQVTQFGKPVTLSCSQTLNHNVMYWYQQKSSQAPKLLFHYYDKDFNNEADTPDNFQSRRPNTSFCFLDIRSPGLGDTAMYLCATSSSPRTEGAPNTEAFFGQGTRLTVV.

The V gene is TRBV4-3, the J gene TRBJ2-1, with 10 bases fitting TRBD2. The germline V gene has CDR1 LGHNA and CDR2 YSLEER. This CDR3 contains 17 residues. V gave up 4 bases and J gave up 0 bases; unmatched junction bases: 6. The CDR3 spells CASSRYSGRSSYNEQFF. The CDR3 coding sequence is TGCGCCAGCAGCCGCTATAGCGGGAGGTCCTCCTACAATGAGCAGTTCTTC.

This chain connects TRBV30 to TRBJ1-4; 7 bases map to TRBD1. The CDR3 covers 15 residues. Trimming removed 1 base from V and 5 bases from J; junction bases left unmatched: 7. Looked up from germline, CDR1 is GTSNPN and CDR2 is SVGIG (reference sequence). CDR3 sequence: CAWSDRAGGNEKLFF. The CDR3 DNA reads TGTGCCTGGAGTGACAGGGCAGGGGGGAATGAAAAACTGTTTTTT.

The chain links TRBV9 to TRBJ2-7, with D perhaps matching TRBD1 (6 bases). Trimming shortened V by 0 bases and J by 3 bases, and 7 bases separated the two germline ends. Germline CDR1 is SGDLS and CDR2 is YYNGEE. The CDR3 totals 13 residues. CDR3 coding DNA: TGTGCCAGCAGCGTAGGGGACAACTACGAGCAGTACTTC. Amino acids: CASSVGDNYEQYF.

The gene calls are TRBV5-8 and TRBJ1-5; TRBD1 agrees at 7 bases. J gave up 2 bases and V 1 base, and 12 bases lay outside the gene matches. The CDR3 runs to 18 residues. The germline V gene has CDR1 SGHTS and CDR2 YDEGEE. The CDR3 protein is CASSLFRGLPRGNQPQHF. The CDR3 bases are TGTGCCAGCAGCTTGTTTAGGGGGCTTCCTCGCGGCAATCAGCCCCAGCATTTT.

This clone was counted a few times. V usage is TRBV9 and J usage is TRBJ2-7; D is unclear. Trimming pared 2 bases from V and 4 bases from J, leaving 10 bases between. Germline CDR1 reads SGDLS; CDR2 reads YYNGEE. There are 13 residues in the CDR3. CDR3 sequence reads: CASSVNSRYEQYF. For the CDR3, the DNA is TGTGCCAGCAGCGTCAACAGCCGGTACGAGCAGTACTTC.

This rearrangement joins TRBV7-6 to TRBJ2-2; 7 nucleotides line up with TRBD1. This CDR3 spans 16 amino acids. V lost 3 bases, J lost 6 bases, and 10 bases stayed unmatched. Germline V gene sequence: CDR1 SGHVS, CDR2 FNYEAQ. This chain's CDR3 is CASSFAPIDRAGELFF. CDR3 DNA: TGTGCCAGCAGCTTCGCTCCGATAGACAGGGCCGGGGAGCTGTTTTTT.

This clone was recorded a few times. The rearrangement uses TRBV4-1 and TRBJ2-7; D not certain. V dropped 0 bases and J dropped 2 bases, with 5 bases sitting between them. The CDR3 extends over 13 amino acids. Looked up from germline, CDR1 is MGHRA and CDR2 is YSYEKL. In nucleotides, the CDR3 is TGCGCCAGCAGCCAAGAGGGCACCTACGAGCAGTACTTC. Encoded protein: CASSQEGTYEQYF.

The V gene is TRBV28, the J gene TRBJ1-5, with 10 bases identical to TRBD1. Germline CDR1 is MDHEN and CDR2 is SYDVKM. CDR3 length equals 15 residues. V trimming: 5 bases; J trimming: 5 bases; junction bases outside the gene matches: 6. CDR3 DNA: TGTGCCAGCAGTATCCTCGGGACAGGGGATCAGCCCCAGCATTTT. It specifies CASSILGTGDQPQHF.

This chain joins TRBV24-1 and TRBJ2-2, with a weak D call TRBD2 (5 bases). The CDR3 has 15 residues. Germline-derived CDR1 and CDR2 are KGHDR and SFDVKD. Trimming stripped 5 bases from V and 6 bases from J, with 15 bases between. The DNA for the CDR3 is TGTGCCACCAGTGCCCTACTAGTTCACGCCGGGGAGCTGTTTTTT. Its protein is CATSALLVHAGELFF.

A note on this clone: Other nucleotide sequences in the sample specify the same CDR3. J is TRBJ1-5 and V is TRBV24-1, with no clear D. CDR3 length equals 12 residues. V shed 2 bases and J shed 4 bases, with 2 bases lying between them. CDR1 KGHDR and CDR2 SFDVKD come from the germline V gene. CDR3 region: CATSDSNQPQHF. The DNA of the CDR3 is TGTGCCACCAGTGATTCAAATCAGCCCCAGCATTTT.

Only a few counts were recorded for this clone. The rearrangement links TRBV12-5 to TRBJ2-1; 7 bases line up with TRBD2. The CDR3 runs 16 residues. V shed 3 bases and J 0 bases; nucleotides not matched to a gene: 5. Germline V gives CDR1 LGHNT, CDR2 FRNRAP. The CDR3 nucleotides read TGTGCTAGTGGTTTAGGCGGGAGCAGCTCCTACAATGAGCAGTTCTTC. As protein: CASGLGGSSSYNEQFF.

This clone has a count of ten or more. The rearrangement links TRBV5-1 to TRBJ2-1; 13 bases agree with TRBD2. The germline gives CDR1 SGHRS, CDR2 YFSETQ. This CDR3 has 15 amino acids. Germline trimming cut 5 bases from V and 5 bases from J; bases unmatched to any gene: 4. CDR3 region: CASSPTSGGNNEQFF. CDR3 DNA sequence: TGCGCCAGCAGTCCGACTAGCGGGGGGAACAATGAGCAGTTCTTC. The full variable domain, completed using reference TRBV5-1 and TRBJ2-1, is KAGVTQTPRYLIKTRGQQVTLSCSPISGHRSVSWYQQTPGQGLQFLFEYFSETQRNKGNFPGRFSGRQFSNSRSEMNVSTLELGDSALYLCASSPTSGGNNEQFFGPGTRLTVL.

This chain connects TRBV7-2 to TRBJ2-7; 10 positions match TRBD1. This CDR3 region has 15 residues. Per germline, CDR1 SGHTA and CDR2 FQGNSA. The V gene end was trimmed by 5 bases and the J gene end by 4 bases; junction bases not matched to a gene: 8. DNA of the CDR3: TGTGCCAGCAGCCTGACCGGGACAGGGGTTTACGAGCAGTACTTC. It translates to CASSLTGTGVYEQYF.

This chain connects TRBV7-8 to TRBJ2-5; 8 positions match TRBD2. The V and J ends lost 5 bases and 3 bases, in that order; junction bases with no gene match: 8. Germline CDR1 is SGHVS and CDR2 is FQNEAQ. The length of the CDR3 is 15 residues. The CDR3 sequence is CASSTSGRSEETQYF. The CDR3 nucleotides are TGTGCCAGCAGCACTAGCGGCAGAAGTGAAGAGACCCAGTACTTC.

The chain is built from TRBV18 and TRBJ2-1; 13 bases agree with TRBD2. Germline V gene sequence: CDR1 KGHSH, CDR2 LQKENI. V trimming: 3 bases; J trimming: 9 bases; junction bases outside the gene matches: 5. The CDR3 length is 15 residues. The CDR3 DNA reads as TGTGCCAGCTCACCCGGACTAGCGGGAGTCAGTGAGCAGTTCTTC. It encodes CASSPGLAGVSEQFF.

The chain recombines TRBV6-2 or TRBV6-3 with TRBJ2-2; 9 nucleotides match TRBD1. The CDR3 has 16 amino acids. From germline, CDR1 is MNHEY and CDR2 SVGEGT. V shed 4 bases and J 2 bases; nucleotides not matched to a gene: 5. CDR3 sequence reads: CASSLPGQGNTGELFF. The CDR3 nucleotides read TGTGCCAGCAGTTTGCCGGGACAGGGTAACACCGGGGAGCTGTTTTTT.

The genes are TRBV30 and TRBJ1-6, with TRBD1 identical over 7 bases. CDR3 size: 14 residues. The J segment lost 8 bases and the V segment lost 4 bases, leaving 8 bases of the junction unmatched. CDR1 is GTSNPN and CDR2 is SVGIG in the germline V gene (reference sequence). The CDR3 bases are TGTGCCTGGACGCGGGACAGACGTTATTCACCCCTCCACTTT. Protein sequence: CAWTRDRRYSPLHF.

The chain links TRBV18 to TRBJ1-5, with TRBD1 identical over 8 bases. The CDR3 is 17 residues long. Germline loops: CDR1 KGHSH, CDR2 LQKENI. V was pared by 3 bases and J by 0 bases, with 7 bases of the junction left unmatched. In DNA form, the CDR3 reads TGTGCCAGCTCACCGCGAAGACAGGGGTCTAGCAATCAGCCCCAGCATTTT. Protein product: CASSPRRQGSSNQPQHF.